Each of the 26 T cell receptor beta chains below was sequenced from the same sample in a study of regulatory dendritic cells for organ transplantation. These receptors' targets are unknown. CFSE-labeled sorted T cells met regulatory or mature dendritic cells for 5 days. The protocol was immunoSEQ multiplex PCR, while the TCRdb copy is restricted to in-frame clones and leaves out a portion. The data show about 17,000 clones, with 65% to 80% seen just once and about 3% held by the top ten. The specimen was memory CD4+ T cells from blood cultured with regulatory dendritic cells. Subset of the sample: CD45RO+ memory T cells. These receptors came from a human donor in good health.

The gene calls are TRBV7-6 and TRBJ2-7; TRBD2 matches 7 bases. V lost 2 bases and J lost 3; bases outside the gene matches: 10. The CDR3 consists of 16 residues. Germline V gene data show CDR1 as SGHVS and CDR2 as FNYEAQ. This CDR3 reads CASSLRGGRGNYEQYF. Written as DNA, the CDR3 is TGTGCCAGCAGCTTACGGGGCGGGAGAGGGAACTACGAGCAGTACTTC.

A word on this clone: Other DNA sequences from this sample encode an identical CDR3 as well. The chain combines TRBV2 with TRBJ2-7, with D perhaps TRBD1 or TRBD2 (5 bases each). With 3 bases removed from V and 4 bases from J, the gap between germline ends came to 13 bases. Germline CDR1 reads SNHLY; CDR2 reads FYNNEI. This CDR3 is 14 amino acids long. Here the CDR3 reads CASSEQGAGYEQYF. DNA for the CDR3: TGTGCCAGCAGTGAGCAGGGAGCCGGGTACGAGCAGTACTTC.

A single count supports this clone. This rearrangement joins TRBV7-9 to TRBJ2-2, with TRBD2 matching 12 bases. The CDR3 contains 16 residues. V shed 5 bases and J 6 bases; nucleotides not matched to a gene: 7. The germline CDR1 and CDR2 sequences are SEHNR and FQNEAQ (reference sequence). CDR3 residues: CASSARLAGAPGELFF. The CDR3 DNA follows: TGTGCCAGCAGCGCCCGACTAGCGGGGGCACCCGGGGAGCTGTTTTTT.

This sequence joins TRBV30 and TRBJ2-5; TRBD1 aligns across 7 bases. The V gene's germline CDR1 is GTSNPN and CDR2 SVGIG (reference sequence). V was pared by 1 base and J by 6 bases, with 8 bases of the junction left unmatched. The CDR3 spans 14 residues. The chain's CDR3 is CAWSDRGRMKTQYF. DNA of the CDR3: TGTGCCTGGAGTGACAGGGGACGTATGAAGACCCAGTACTTC. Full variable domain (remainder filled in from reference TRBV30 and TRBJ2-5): SQTIHQWPATLVQPVGSPLSLECTVEGTSNPNLYWYRQAAGRGLQLLFYSVGIGQISSEVPQNLSASRPQDRQFILSSKKLLLSDSGFYLCAWSDRGRMKTQYFGPGTRLLVL.

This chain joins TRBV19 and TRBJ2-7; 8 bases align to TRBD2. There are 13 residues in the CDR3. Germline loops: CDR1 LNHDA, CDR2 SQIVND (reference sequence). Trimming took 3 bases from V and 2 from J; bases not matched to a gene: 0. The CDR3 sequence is CASSMRGAYEQYF. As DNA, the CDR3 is TGTGCCAGTAGTATGCGGGGGGCCTACGAGCAGTACTTC.

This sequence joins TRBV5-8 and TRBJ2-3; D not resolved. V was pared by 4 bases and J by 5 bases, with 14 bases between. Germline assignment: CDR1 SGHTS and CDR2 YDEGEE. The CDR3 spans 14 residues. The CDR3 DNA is TGTGCCAGCAGCCAAATGGTCGGAGTAGATACGCAGTATTTT. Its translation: CASSQMVGVDTQYF.

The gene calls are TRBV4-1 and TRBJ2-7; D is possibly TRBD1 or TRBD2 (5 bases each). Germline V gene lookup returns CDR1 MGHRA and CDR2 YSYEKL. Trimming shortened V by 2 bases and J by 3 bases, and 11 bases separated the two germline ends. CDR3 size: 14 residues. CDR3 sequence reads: CASSQMGVDYEQYF. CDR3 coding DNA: TGCGCCAGCAGCCAAATGGGGGTTGACTACGAGCAGTACTTC.

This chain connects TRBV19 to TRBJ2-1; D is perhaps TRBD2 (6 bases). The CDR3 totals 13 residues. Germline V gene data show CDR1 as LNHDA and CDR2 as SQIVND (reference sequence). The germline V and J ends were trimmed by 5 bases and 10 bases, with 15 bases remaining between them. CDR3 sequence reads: CASSGWREVEQFF. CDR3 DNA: TGTGCCAGTAGTGGGTGGAGGGAGGTCGAGCAGTTCTTC.

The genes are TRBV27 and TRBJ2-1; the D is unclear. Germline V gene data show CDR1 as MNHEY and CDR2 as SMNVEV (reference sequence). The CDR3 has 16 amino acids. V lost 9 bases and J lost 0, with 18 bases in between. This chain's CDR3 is CARPPGFSSSYNEQFF. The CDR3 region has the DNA TGTGCCAGGCCCCCCGGATTTTCGTCCTCCTACAATGAGCAGTTCTTC.

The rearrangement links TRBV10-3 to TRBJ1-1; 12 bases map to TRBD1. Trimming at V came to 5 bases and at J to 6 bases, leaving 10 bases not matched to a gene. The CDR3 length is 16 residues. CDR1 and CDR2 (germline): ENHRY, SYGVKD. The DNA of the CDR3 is TGTGCCATCAGTAGCGGGACAGGGGGCGGCGTGGCTGAAGCTTTCTTT. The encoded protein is CAISSGTGGGVAEAFF.

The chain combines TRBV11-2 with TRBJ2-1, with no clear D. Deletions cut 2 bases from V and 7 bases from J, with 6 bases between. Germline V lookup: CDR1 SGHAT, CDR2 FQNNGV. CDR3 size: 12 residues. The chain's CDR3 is CASSLSNNEQFF. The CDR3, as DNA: TGTGCCAGCAGCTTAAGTAATAATGAGCAGTTCTTC.

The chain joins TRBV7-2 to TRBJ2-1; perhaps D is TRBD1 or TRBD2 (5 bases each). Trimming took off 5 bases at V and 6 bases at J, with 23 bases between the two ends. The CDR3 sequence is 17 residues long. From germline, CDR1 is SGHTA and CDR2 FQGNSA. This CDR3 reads CASSPGRQGPPGNEQFF. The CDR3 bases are TGTGCCAGCAGCCCCGGGCGTCAGGGACCTCCGGGCAATGAGCAGTTCTTC.

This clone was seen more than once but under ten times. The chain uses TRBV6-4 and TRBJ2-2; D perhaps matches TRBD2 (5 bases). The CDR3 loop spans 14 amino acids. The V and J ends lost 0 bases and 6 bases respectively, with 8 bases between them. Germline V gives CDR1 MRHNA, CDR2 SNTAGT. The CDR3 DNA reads TGTGCCAGCAGTGACTCGAGCGGTTCCGGGGAGCTGTTTTTT. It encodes CASSDSSGSGELFF.

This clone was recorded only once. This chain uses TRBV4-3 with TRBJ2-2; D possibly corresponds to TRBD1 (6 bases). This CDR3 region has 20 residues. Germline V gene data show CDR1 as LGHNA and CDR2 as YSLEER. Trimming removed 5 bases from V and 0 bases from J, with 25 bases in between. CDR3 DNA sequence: TGCGCCAGCAGCAAAAGGGTCGGACAGCTCTCCGTAACGAACACCGGGGAGCTGTTTTTT. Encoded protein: CASSKRVGQLSVTNTGELFF.

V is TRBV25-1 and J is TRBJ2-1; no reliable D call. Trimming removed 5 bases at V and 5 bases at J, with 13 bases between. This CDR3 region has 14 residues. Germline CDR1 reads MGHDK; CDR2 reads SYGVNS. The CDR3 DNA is TGTGCCAGCAGTACACACGGACCTCACAATGAGCAGTTCTTC. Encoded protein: CASSTHGPHNEQFF.

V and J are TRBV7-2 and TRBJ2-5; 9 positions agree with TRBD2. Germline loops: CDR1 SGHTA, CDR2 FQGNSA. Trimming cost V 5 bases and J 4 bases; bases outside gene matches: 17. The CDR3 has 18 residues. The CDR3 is CASSARGFSGSLGETQYF. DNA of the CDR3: TGTGCCAGCAGCGCCCGGGGATTTAGCGGGAGTCTTGGAGAGACCCAGTACTTC.

DNA of the CDR3: TGTGCTAGTGGTTTGGTCGCAGGGGCGATTCAGCCCCAGCATTTT. It is translated as CASGLVAGAIQPQHF. The V call is TRBV12-5, the J call TRBJ1-5; D may be TRBD1 (6 bases). Trimming removed 0 bases at V and 6 bases at J, with 12 bases between. This CDR3 has 15 residues. The germline CDR1 and CDR2 sequences are LGHNT and FRNRAP. The variable domain in full, with the rest retrieved from reference TRBV12-5 and TRBJ1-5, is DARVTQTPRHKVTEMGQEVTMRCQPILGHNTVFWYRQTMMQGLELLAYFRNRAPLDDSGMPKDRFSAEMPDATLATLKIQPSEPRDSAVYFCASGLVAGAIQPQHFGDGTRLSIL.

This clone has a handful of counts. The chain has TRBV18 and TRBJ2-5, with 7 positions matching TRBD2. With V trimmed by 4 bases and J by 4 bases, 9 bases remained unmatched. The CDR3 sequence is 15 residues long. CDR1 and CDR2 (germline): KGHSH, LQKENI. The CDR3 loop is CASSLSGLEVETQYF. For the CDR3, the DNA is TGTGCCAGCTCACTAAGCGGACTAGAAGTAGAGACCCAGTACTTC.

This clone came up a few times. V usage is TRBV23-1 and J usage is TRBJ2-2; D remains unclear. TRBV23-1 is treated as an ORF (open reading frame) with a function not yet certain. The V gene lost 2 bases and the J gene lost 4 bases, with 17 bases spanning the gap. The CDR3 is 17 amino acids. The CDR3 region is CASSQQRSAIRTGELFF. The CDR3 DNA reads TGCGCCAGCAGTCAACAGCGATCTGCGATCCGCACCGGGGAGCTGTTTTTT.

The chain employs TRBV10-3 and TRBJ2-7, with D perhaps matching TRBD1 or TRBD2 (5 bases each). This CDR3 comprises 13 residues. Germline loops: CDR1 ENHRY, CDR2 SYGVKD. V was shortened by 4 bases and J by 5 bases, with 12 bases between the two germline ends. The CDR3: CAISVGPTDEQYF. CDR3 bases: TGTGCCATCAGTGTGGGACCCACCGACGAGCAGTACTTC.

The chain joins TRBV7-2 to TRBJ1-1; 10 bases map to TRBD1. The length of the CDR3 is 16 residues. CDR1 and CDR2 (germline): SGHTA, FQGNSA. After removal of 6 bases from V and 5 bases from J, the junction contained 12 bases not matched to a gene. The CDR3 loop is CASSYRQGARITEAFF. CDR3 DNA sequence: TGTGCCAGCAGTTATAGACAGGGGGCGAGGATTACTGAAGCTTTCTTT.

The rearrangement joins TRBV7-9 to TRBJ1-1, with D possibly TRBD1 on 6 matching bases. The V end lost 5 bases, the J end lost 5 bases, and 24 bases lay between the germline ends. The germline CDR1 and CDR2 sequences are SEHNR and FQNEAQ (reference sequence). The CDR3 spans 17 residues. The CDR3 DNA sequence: TGTGCCAGCAGCCCTAGACAGGTTGGTCGTTTCAGGACTGAAGCTTTCTTT. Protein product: CASSPRQVGRFRTEAFF.

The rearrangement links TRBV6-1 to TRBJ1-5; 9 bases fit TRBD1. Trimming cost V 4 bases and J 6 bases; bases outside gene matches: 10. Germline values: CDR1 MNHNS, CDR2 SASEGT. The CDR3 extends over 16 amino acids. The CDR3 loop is CASSGEGQGALQPQHF. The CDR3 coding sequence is TGTGCCAGCAGTGGAGAGGGACAGGGCGCCCTTCAGCCCCAGCATTTT.

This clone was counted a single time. DNA of the CDR3: TGTGCCAGCGGTAGAGCCGGGACAGCCACCTACGAGCAGTACTTC. Amino acid sequence: CASGRAGTATYEQYF. The chain joins TRBV28 to TRBJ2-7, with 7 bases identical to TRBD1. The CDR3 is 15 residues long. The germline CDR1 and CDR2 sequences are MDHEN and SYDVKM. With 8 bases clipped from V and 2 bases from J, the junction kept 12 bases outside the gene matches.

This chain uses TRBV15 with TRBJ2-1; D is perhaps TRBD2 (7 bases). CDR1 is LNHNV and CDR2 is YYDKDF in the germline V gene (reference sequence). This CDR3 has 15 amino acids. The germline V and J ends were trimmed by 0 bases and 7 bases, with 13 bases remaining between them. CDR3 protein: CATSRDRGGENEQFF. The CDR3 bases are TGTGCCACCAGCAGAGATCGAGGGGGGGAGAATGAGCAGTTCTTC. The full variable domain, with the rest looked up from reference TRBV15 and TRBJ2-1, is DAMVIQNPRYQVTQFGKPVTLSCSQTLNHNVMYWYQQKSSQAPKLLFHYYDKDFNNEADTPDNFQSRRPNTSFCFLDIRSPGLGDTAMYLCATSRDRGGENEQFFGPGTRLTVL.

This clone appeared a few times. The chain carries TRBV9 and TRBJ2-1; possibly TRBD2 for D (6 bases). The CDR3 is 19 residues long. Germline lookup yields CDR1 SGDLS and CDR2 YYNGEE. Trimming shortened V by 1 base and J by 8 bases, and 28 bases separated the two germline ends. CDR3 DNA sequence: TGTGCCAGCAGCGTATCGATCGCGGGATGGACGCGCCGGGACGATGAGCAGTTCTTC. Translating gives CASSVSIAGWTRRDDEQFF.